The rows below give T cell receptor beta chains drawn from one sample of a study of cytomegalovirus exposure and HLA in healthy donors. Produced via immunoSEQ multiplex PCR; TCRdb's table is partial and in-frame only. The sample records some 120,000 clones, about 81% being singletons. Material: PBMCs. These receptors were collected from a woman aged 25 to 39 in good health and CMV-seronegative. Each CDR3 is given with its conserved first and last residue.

cdr3_aa: CASSLEGTEQFF
v_call: TRBV11-3
j_call: TRBJ2-1

cdr3_aa: CASRPGGESYNEQFF
v_call: TRBV5-1
j_call: TRBJ2-1

cdr3_aa: CASSVVSSGGAGEQFF
v_call: TRBV9
j_call: TRBJ2-1

cdr3_aa: CASSIGSGTGPDTQYF
v_call: TRBV19
j_call: TRBJ2-3

cdr3_aa: CASSLMLGKYNEQFF
v_call: TRBV7-8
j_call: TRBJ2-1

cdr3_aa: CASSLENPRPGTWWTGELFF
v_call: TRBV6-4
j_call: TRBJ2-2

cdr3_aa: CASSLERLSHEQFF
v_call: TRBV13
j_call: TRBJ2-1

cdr3_aa: CASSPSGSYGYTF
v_call: TRBV7-9
j_call: TRBJ1-2

cdr3_aa: CASSRTEGALNTEAFF
v_call: TRBV2
j_call: TRBJ1-1

cdr3_aa: CATDSGAENTEAFF
v_call: TRBV19
j_call: TRBJ1-1

cdr3_aa: CASSYGQGVAEAFF
v_call: TRBV7-9
j_call: TRBJ1-1

cdr3_aa: CASSETGFRNQPQHF
v_call: TRBV2
j_call: TRBJ1-5

cdr3_aa: CASRTSGTVPGELFF
v_call: TRBV19
j_call: TRBJ2-2

cdr3_aa: CASSFLRVDSNQPQHF
v_call: TRBV7-8
j_call: TRBJ1-5

cdr3_aa: CAWSTTGGNTIYF
v_call: TRBV30
j_call: TRBJ1-3

cdr3_aa: CASSPSHNEQFF
v_call: TRBV18
j_call: TRBJ2-1

cdr3_aa: CASSLERAQFGELFF
v_call: TRBV11-2
j_call: TRBJ2-2

cdr3_aa: CASSPPTGAGDHNEQFF
v_call: TRBV9
j_call: TRBJ2-1

cdr3_aa: CASSVGGPQETQYF
v_call: TRBV9
j_call: TRBJ2-5

cdr3_aa: CAWINRDRPNYGYTF
v_call: TRBV30
j_call: TRBJ1-2

cdr3_aa: CASSYDGGLGTGELFF
v_call: TRBV27
j_call: TRBJ2-2

cdr3_aa: CASSNGREYSNQPQHF
v_call: TRBV19
j_call: TRBJ1-5

cdr3_aa: CASTLTGLSGELFF
v_call: TRBV27
j_call: TRBJ2-2

cdr3_aa: CASSFPGQLNEKLFF
v_call: TRBV7-9
j_call: TRBJ1-4

cdr3_aa: CSTGGDREGKLFF
v_call: TRBV29-1
j_call: TRBJ1-4

cdr3_aa: CASSPETLAGLNSPFYNEQFF
v_call: TRBV7-3
j_call: TRBJ2-1

cdr3_aa: CASRPAGASNQPQHF
v_call: TRBV6-5
j_call: TRBJ1-5

cdr3_aa: CASSLSSGTAAEKLFF
v_call: TRBV7-9
j_call: TRBJ1-4

cdr3_aa: CASSQDAGYYEQYF
v_call: TRBV4-3
j_call: TRBJ2-7

cdr3_aa: CASTHGGTGANVLTF
v_call: TRBV6-1
j_call: TRBJ2-6

cdr3_aa: CASSLVAAQGYEQYF
v_call: TRBV7-6
j_call: TRBJ2-7

cdr3_aa: CASSPSGLAGEIGTDTQYF
v_call: TRBV5-6
j_call: TRBJ2-3

cdr3_aa: CASRSAGVETQYF
v_call: TRBV19
j_call: TRBJ2-5

cdr3_aa: CASSLRGFTEAFF
v_call: TRBV5-6
j_call: TRBJ1-1

cdr3_aa: CASSPGLVSYNEQFF
v_call: TRBV18
j_call: TRBJ2-1

cdr3_aa: CASSQYRGTNSPLHF
v_call: TRBV7-2
j_call: TRBJ1-6

cdr3_aa: CASGLVLTGRSEKLFF
v_call: TRBV12-5
j_call: TRBJ1-4

cdr3_aa: CASSPRDSPLNEQFF
v_call: TRBV27
j_call: TRBJ2-1

cdr3_aa: CASSLASGRMNTEAFF
v_call: TRBV5-1
j_call: TRBJ1-1

cdr3_aa: CASSLAVGQGEAFF
v_call: TRBV5-1
j_call: TRBJ1-1

cdr3_aa: CATSRDLRDEQFF
v_call: TRBV15
j_call: TRBJ2-1

cdr3_aa: CASEGATGGNSPLHF
v_call: TRBV19
j_call: TRBJ1-6

cdr3_aa: CASSYEVGEQYF
v_call: TRBV6-6
j_call: TRBJ2-7

cdr3_aa: CASSSPGSNTGELFF
v_call: TRBV11-3
j_call: TRBJ2-2

cdr3_aa: CASSPGTDLYGYTF
v_call: TRBV27
j_call: TRBJ1-2